The next 27 T cell receptor beta chains were all read from a single sample in a study of T cell repertoires in cytomegalovirus infection. TCRdb independently ran MiXCR on the reads; one entry per CDR3 protein. This sample has about 350,000 distinct CDR3 sequences, with roughly a third found just once. Their cognate antigens are unknown. This sample comprised cultured PBMCs, obtained from culture after CMV antigen stimulation. All receptors derive from a human donor in good health (CMV status not recorded). Some clones in this sample may be carry-over from other donors' samples.

The rearrangement joins TRBV2 to TRBJ2-7; possible D gene TRBD2, 5 bases. Looked up from germline, CDR1 is SNHLY and CDR2 is FYNNEI. Trimming removed 6 bases at V and 4 bases at J, with 13 bases between. The length of the CDR3 is 13 residues. The CDR3 spells CASRPGSSYEQYF. CDR3 DNA: TGTGCCAGCAGGCCGGGATCGAGTTACGAGCAGTACTTC.

The chain is built from TRBV2 and TRBJ2-1; no reliable D call. Germline assignment: CDR1 SNHLY and CDR2 FYNNEI. CDR3 length equals 13 residues. V shed 4 bases and J shed 3 bases, with 7 bases lying between them. The CDR3 reads CASSGSGYNEQFF. The CDR3 nucleotides read TGTGCCAGCAGTGGTTCTGGCTACAATGAGCAGTTCTTC.

In this sample, this clonotype turned up a few times. The chain uses TRBV28 and TRBJ2-5, with 8 nucleotides matching TRBD1. The CDR3 runs to 15 residues. V trimming: 4 bases; J trimming: 1 base; junction bases outside the gene matches: 5. Germline CDR1 reads MDHEN; CDR2 reads SYDVKM. The CDR3: CASSSNRGVQETQYF. CDR3 in DNA: TGTGCCAGCAGTTCCAACAGGGGGGTCCAAGAGACCCAGTACTTC.

This clonotype was observed a few times. The gene calls are TRBV6-1 and TRBJ1-6; 11 bases are a match to TRBD1. Looked up from germline, CDR1 is MNHNS and CDR2 is SASEGT. J gave up 10 bases and V 8 bases, and 7 bases lay outside the gene matches. The CDR3 length is 14 residues. CDR3 loop: CASGSGTGGSPLHF. CDR3 DNA sequence: TGTGCCAGCGGATCCGGGACAGGGGGATCACCCCTCCACTTT.

This clonotype was observed a few times. This chain joins TRBV7-9 and TRBJ2-4; D is perhaps TRBD2 (6 bases). CDR3 length equals 15 residues. Trimming took off 5 bases at V and 6 bases at J, with 17 bases between the two ends. CDR1 and CDR2 from the germline V gene are SEHNR and FQNEAQ (reference sequence). CDR3 residues: CASSPSRMGGNIQYF. The CDR3 DNA follows: TGTGCCAGCAGCCCCAGCCGGATGGGGGGAAACATTCAGTACTTC.

This clonotype was counted a few times. The chain uses TRBV6-1 and TRBJ1-4; D not certain. CDR3 length: 13 amino acids. The germline V gene encodes CDR1 MNHNS and CDR2 SASEGT. Deletions cut 6 bases from V and 8 bases from J, with 13 bases between. The CDR3, as DNA: TGTGCCAGCAGGGATTTCGAGGGCGAAAAACTGTTTTTT. Its translation is CASRDFEGEKLFF.

In this sample, this clonotype turned up once. The chain employs TRBV7-3 and TRBJ2-5; D is perhaps TRBD2 (6 bases). CDR1 is SGHTA and CDR2 is FQGTGA in the germline V gene. This CDR3 has 16 residues. Trimming cost V 2 bases and J 4 bases, with 17 bases left between them. CDR3 loop: CASSLARREFLETQYF. The CDR3 nucleotides are TGTGCCAGCAGCTTAGCTCGCCGGGAGTTCTTAGAGACCCAGTACTTC.

V and J are TRBV12-3 or TRBV12-4 and TRBJ2-7; weak D call: TRBD1 (6 bases). The CDR3 totals 12 residues. V was pared by 8 bases and J by 4 bases, with 12 bases between. CDR3 coding DNA: TGTGCCAGCGCCCAGGGGCCGTACGAGCAGTACGTC. This sequence encodes CASAQGPYEQYV.

CDR3 amino acids: CASSQRGRYEQYF. The CDR3 DNA is TGTGCCAGCAGCCAGAGGGGAAGGTACGAGCAGTACTTC. This rearrangement joins TRBV3-1 to TRBJ2-7, with D tentatively TRBD1 or TRBD2 (5 bases each). This CDR3 comprises 13 residues. The germline CDR1 and CDR2 sequences are LGHDT and YNNKEL (reference sequence). V lost 3 bases and J 4 bases, leaving 10 bases between the germline ends.

The chain couples TRBV28 to TRBJ1-3; D remains unclear. Trimming pared 10 bases from V and 2 bases from J, leaving 12 bases between. From germline, CDR1 is MDHEN and CDR2 SYDVKM. This CDR3 region has 13 residues. DNA for the CDR3: TGTGCCACCTATGAGGGCCCTGGAAACACCATATATTTT. Its translation is CATYEGPGNTIYF.

The chain is built from TRBV28 and TRBJ2-1; 7 bases align to TRBD2. V was clipped by 6 bases and J by 0 bases; unmatched bases: 20. Germline V lookup: CDR1 MDHEN, CDR2 SYDVKM. The length of the CDR3 is 20 residues. This CDR3 is CASSLPLVRTSVSSYNEQFF. The DNA of the CDR3 is TGTGCCAGCAGCCTGCCCTTGGTTCGGACTAGTGTTAGCTCCTACAATGAGCAGTTCTTC.

The chain couples TRBV7-9 to TRBJ1-5; D perhaps matches TRBD1 (5 bases). Deletions cut 1 base from V and 3 bases from J, with 10 bases between. Germline V CDR1 and CDR2: SEHNR, FQNEAQ (reference sequence). The CDR3 has 15 residues. The CDR3 sequence: CASSLGGGDNQPQHF. CDR3 bases: TGTGCCAGCAGCTTAGGTGGAGGGGACAATCAGCCCCAGCATTTT.

The J gene is TRBJ1-4, the V gene TRBV5-4, with 8 bases fitting TRBD1. The V gene's germline CDR1 is SGHNT and CDR2 YYREEE (reference sequence). J lost 8 bases, V lost 5 bases, and 5 bases had no gene match. The CDR3 runs 13 residues. CDR3 nucleotides: TGTGCCAGCAGATCACAGGGGGACGAAAAACTGTTTTTT. As protein: CASRSQGDEKLFF.

The table lists this clonotype with a count of one. The chain joins TRBV7-9 to TRBJ1-3; 7 bases match TRBD1. The CDR3 loop spans 14 amino acids. V shed 4 bases and J 2 bases; nucleotides not matched to a gene: 2. CDR1 is SEHNR and CDR2 is FQNEAQ in the germline V gene (reference sequence). CDR3 coding DNA: TGTGCCAGCAGCTCGGGACAGACTGGAAACACCATATATTTT. It translates to CASSSGQTGNTIYF.

The chain carries TRBV12-3 or TRBV12-4 and TRBJ2-1; D gene uncertain. V lost 3 bases and J 5 bases, leaving 11 bases between the germline ends. The CDR3 extends over 14 amino acids. The CDR3 region is CASSFRATHNEQFF. CDR3 coding DNA: TGTGCCAGCAGTTTCCGGGCTACTCACAATGAGCAGTTCTTC.

In its sample, this clonotype was seen a few times. The gene calls are TRBV5-4 and TRBJ2-1; 10 bases are shared with TRBD2. This CDR3 is 15 amino acids long. V dropped 3 bases and J dropped 8; count of bases not matched to a gene: 8. The germline gives CDR1 SGHNT, CDR2 YYREEE (reference sequence). The DNA for the CDR3 is TGTGCCAGCAGCTCGAGAGCGGGGGGGAGAGATGAGCAGTTCTTC. Translation: CASSSRAGGRDEQFF.

The chain employs TRBV7-2 and TRBJ2-5; D possibly uses TRBD1 or TRBD2 (6 bases each). Trimming removed 6 bases at V and 5 bases at J, with 16 bases between. This CDR3 has 14 amino acids. Germline CDR1 is SGHTA and CDR2 is FQGNSA. The CDR3 bases are TGTGCCAGCAGACTCATGGGGGGCGGGGAGACCCAGTACTTC. It yields the protein CASRLMGGGETQYF.

This clonotype came up a few times. This chain uses TRBV20-1 with TRBJ1-4; possibly TRBD1 for D (6 bases). The CDR3 is 14 amino acids. CDR1 and CDR2 from the germline V gene are DFQATT and SNEGSKA (reference sequence). V gave up 3 bases and J gave up 8 bases, with 16 bases separating them. The CDR3 DNA sequence: TGCAGTGCTAGTCCTGGGGGCTTGGGAGAAAAACTGTTTTTT. Its protein product is CSASPGGLGEKLFF.

With respect to this clonotype: A read error may account for a junction end that differs from germline. The chain recombines TRBV4-2 with TRBJ1-1; D ambiguous. The CDR3 is made up of 13 amino acids. Germline V gene sequence: CDR1 LGHNA, CDR2 YNFKEQ. The CDR3: CASSPQRNNEAYF. CDR3 in DNA: TGTGCCAGCAGCCCGCAAAGGAACAATGAAGCTTACTTT.

The chain links TRBV7-3 to TRBJ2-7; a possible D gene is TRBD2 (5 bases). V was shortened by 1 base and J by 2 bases, with 12 bases between the two germline ends. Germline V lookup: CDR1 SGHTA, CDR2 FQGTGA. The CDR3 length is 15 residues. CDR3 amino acids: CASSLNAGRPYEQYF. In DNA form, the CDR3 reads TGTGCCAGCAGCTTAAACGCGGGCAGACCCTACGAGCAGTACTTC.

J is TRBJ2-1 and V is TRBV9; 7 nucleotides line up with TRBD2. CDR1 SGDLS and CDR2 YYNGEE come from the germline V gene. CDR3 size: 19 residues. V shed 4 bases and J 0 bases; nucleotides not matched to a gene: 16. The CDR3 region is CASSTRPLTSASSYNEQFF. For the CDR3, the DNA is TGTGCCAGCAGCACCCGCCCCCTTACTAGCGCTAGCTCCTACAATGAGCAGTTCTTC.

Only a few counts were recorded for this clonotype. The V and J genes are TRBV12-3 or TRBV12-4 and TRBJ1-1; D gene uncertain. V shed 2 bases and J shed 7 bases, with 8 bases lying between them. The CDR3 length is 12 residues. The CDR3 reads CASSLQRFEAFF. The CDR3 DNA reads as TGTGCCAGCAGTTTACAAAGGTTTGAAGCTTTCTTT.

The J gene is TRBJ2-1, the V gene TRBV29-1, with D perhaps given as TRBD1 or TRBD2 (5 bases each). V was cut by 4 bases and J by 10 bases, with 8 bases left in between. The CDR3 covers 10 residues. Germline-derived CDR1 and CDR2 are SQVTM and ANQGSEA. CDR3 sequence reads: CSVVEGEQFF. As DNA, the CDR3 is TGCAGCGTTGTTGAGGGGGAGCAGTTCTTC.

This clonotype was picked up a small number of times. The CDR3 spells CASSASGRNTGELFF. The CDR3 nucleotides read TGTGCCAGCAGCGCTAGCGGGAGAAACACCGGGGAGCTGTTTTTT. This chain uses TRBV12-3 or TRBV12-4 with TRBJ2-2; TRBD2 matches at 10 bases. The J segment lost 2 bases and the V segment lost 6 bases, leaving 3 bases of the junction unmatched. The CDR3 consists of 15 residues.

The rearrangement uses TRBV30 and TRBJ1-2; no firm D call. Trimming removed 1 base from V and 7 bases from J, with 7 bases in between. The V gene's germline CDR1 is GTSNPN and CDR2 SVGIG (reference sequence). The CDR3 extends over 11 amino acids. The DNA of the CDR3 is TGTGCCTGGAGTGGTTTTGGTGGCTACACCTTC. Its protein product is CAWSGFGGYTF.

In its sample, this clonotype was seen a few times. The rearrangement uses TRBV7-3 and TRBJ2-3, with D perhaps TRBD2 (6 bases). V was clipped by 5 bases and J by 2 bases, with 11 bases between them. Germline CDR1 is SGHTA and CDR2 is FQGTGA. The CDR3 runs to 14 residues. The CDR3 region is CASSETSFTDTQYF. Here the CDR3 DNA reads TGTGCCAGCAGCGAGACTAGTTTCACAGATACGCAGTATTTT. Variable domain in full (rest from reference TRBV7-3 and TRBJ2-3): GAGVSQTPSNKVTEKGKYVELRCDPISGHTALYWYRQSLGQGPEFLIYFQGTGAADDSGLPNDRFFAVRPEGSVSTLKIQRTERGDSAVYLCASSETSFTDTQYFGPGTRLTVL.

Of note for this clonotype: In this CDR3 the conserved last residue, phenylalanine or tryptophan, is missing, so a read error is likely. The CDR3 DNA reads TGCGCCAGCAGCGTACAACAGGGGTACCAAGAGACCCAGTACCTC. Translating gives CASSVQQGYQETQYL. V is TRBV5-1 and J is TRBJ2-5; 7 nucleotides line up with TRBD1. The CDR3 totals 15 residues. Germline V gene sequence: CDR1 SGHRS, CDR2 YFSETQ. V was clipped by 4 bases and J by 0 bases; unmatched bases: 6.